A single sample gave rise to the 15 T cell receptor beta chains below, sequenced in a study of T cell responses to AZD1222 COVID-19 vaccine. The assay was immunoSEQ multiplex PCR, and TCRdb's table has in-frame clones only and misses some. The table shows roughly 110,000 clones, with 75% to 95% occurring only once. Sequences were derived from peripheral blood, sampled 28 days after the second AZD1222 dose. The receptors were sampled from an adult who received the AZD1222 COVID-19 vaccine.

The chain joins TRBV10-3 to TRBJ1-2, with unresolved D. The CDR3 sequence is 13 residues long. Per the germline V gene, CDR1 is ENHRY and CDR2 is SYGVKD. Trimming pared 1 base from V and 5 bases from J, leaving 8 bases between. CDR3: CAISELGMYGYTF. In DNA form, the CDR3 reads TGTGCCATCAGTGAGTTGGGGATGTATGGCTACACCTTC.

The genes are TRBV5-1 and TRBJ2-2; no firm D call. Trimming removed 1 base from V and 3 bases from J, with 10 bases in between. CDR3 length: 15 residues. CDR1 is SGHRS and CDR2 is YFSETQ in the germline V gene. The CDR3 is CASSLRTRDTGELFF. In DNA, the CDR3 is TGCGCCAGCAGCTTGAGAACGCGAGACACCGGGGAGCTGTTTTTT.

The chain joins TRBV2 to TRBJ2-2; TRBD2 aligns across 9 bases. Unmatched junction bases numbered 8, after V lost 8 bases and J lost 4 bases. Germline V gives CDR1 SNHLY, CDR2 FYNNEI. The CDR3 sequence is 15 residues long. DNA of the CDR3: TGTGCCAGCGGGGCTAGCGGGGCGATCACCGGGGAGCTGTTTTTT. Translating it yields CASGASGAITGELFF.

The genes are TRBV5-4 and TRBJ2-6; no firm D call. The CDR3 spans 16 residues. V lost 1 base to trimming and J lost 0 bases, with 8 bases between them. The germline CDR1 and CDR2 sequences are SGHNT and YYREEE (reference sequence). CDR3 DNA sequence: TGTGCCAGCAGCTTGTCGGGCGGCTCTGGGGCCAACGTCCTGACTTTC. Translated, it gives CASSLSGGSGANVLTF.

The rearrangement uses TRBV27 and TRBJ2-7, with a weak D call TRBD2 (5 bases). The CDR3 is 17 amino acids. Germline CDR1 reads MNHEY; CDR2 reads SMNVEV (reference sequence). V lost 5 bases to trimming and J lost 3 bases, with 23 bases between them. CDR3 sequence: CASSPEGNGHGLYEQYF. CDR3 nucleotides: TGTGCCAGCAGTCCAGAGGGTAATGGGCACGGGCTCTACGAGCAGTACTTC.

A remark on this clone: One junction end disagrees with the germline gene, perhaps due to a read error. The gene calls are TRBV7-9 and TRBJ2-5, with 9 positions matching TRBD2. This CDR3 comprises 15 residues. The germline V gene encodes CDR1 SEHNR and CDR2 FQNEAQ (reference sequence). The CDR3 sequence is CASSLAGAYQETQYF. The CDR3 bases are TGTGCCAGCAGTTTAGCGGGGGCGTACCAAGAGACCCAGTACTTC.

The V and J genes are TRBV9 and TRBJ1-6; tentative D call: TRBD1 (6 bases). The CDR3 runs 14 residues. In germline, CDR1 is SGDLS, CDR2 YYNGEE. Trimming removed 0 bases from V and 7 bases from J, with 8 bases in between. The CDR3: CASSVDDRNSPLHF. In DNA, the CDR3 is TGTGCCAGCAGCGTAGACGACAGGAATTCACCCCTCCACTTT.

In its sample, this clone was seen a few times. The V gene is TRBV2, the J gene TRBJ2-5; 7 bases map to TRBD1. The ends lost 10 bases at V and 4 bases at J; junction bases unmatched: 6. This CDR3 spans 12 amino acids. Germline CDR1 is SNHLY and CDR2 is FYNNEI. Here the CDR3 DNA reads TGTGCCACAGATAGGGGGCGAGAGACCCAGTACTTC. Translated: CATDRGRETQYF.

The J gene is TRBJ1-5, the V gene TRBV30; TRBD1 agrees at 9 bases. Germline-derived CDR1 and CDR2 are GTSNPN and SVGIG (reference sequence). After removal of 0 bases from V and 5 bases from J, the junction contained 8 bases not matched to a gene. The CDR3 is 16 amino acids. CDR3 sequence reads: CAWSVPGQGVYQPQHF. DNA for the CDR3: TGTGCCTGGAGTGTACCGGGACAGGGCGTATATCAGCCCCAGCATTTT.

The chain has TRBV9 and TRBJ1-4, with 9 bases that match TRBD1. Looked up from germline, CDR1 is SGDLS and CDR2 is YYNGEE. V trimming: 0 bases; J trimming: 5 bases; junction bases outside the gene matches: 2. The CDR3 runs to 15 residues. The CDR3 protein is CASSVGGTGNEKLFF. The CDR3 nucleotides are TGTGCCAGCAGCGTAGGTGGGACAGGGAATGAAAAACTGTTTTTT.

This clone was found once. The chain is built from TRBV1 and TRBJ2-3; TRBD2, the D gene given by the table, was not confirmed from the DNA. TRBV1 is tagged as a pseudogene. There are 15 residues in the CDR3. CDR3 residues: CTSSQDSGSTDTQYF. The CDR3 bases are TGCACCAGCAGCCAAGATAGCGGGAGCACAGATACGCAGTATTTT.

The J gene is TRBJ1-2, the V gene TRBV6-5, with a possible D match to TRBD1 (6 bases). The V end was cut by 0 bases, the J end by 6 bases, with 11 bases between. Germline CDR1 MNHEY, CDR2 SVGAGI. The length of the CDR3 is 14 residues. The CDR3 here is CASSYSKQGNGYTF. The CDR3 DNA sequence: TGTGCCAGCAGTTACTCTAAACAGGGTAATGGCTACACCTTC.

This clone was found a few times. This chain connects TRBV15 to TRBJ1-4; D remains ambiguous. Germline V gene sequence: CDR1 LNHNV, CDR2 YYDKDF (reference sequence). V was trimmed by 1 base and J by 7 bases, leaving 13 bases between them. The length of the CDR3 is 15 residues. CDR3 coding DNA: TGTGCCACCAGCAGAGGGCTAGACTGGATTGAAAAACTGTTTTTT. Translating it yields CATSRGLDWIEKLFF.

J is TRBJ2-3 and V is TRBV28; the match to TRBD1 covers 7 bases. Germline values: CDR1 MDHEN, CDR2 SYDVKM. Germline trimming cut 5 bases from V and 5 bases from J; bases unmatched to any gene: 13. The CDR3 covers 16 residues. CDR3 sequence: CASSIPRTDRVDTQYF. In nucleotides, the CDR3 is TGTGCCAGCAGTATTCCACGGACCGACAGGGTAGATACGCAGTATTTT.

The rearrangement links TRBV28 to TRBJ2-7; tentative D call: TRBD1 (7 bases). Germline values: CDR1 MDHEN, CDR2 SYDVKM. The CDR3 runs to 14 residues. Trimming cost V 3 bases and J 7 bases, with 16 bases left between them. This CDR3 is CASSLPGQAGEQYF. The CDR3 bases are TGTGCCAGCAGTTTGCCTGGACAGGCGGGAGAGCAGTACTTC. Looking up the rest from reference TRBV28 and TRBJ2-7 gives the full variable domain: DVKVTQSSRYLVKRTGEKVFLECVQDMDHENMFWYRQDPGLGLRLIYFSYDVKMKEKGDIPEGYSVSREKKERFSLILESASTNQTSMYLCASSLPGQAGEQYFGPGTRLTVT.